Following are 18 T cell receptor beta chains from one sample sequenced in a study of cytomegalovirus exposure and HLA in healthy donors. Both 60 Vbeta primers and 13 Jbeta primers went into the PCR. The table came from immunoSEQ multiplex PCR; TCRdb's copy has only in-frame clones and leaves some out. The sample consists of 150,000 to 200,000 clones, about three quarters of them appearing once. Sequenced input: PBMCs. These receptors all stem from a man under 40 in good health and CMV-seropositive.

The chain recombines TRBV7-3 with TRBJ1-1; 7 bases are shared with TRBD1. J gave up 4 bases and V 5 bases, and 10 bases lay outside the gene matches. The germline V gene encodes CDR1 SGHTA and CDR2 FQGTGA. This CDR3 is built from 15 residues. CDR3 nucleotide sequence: TGTGCCAGCAGCCCCGTCGGACAGGCCGGCACTGAAGCTTTCTTT. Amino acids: CASSPVGQAGTEAFF.

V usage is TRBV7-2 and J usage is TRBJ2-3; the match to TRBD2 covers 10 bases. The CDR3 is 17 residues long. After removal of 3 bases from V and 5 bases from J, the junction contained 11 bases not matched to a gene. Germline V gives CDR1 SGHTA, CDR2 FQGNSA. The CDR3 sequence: CASSFVPGTSEGDTQYF. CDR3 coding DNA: TGTGCCAGCAGCTTTGTACCCGGGACTAGCGAAGGAGATACGCAGTATTTT.

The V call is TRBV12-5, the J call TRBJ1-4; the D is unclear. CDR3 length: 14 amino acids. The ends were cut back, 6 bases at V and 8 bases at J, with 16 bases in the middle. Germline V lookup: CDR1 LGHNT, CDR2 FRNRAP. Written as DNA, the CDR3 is TGTGCTAGTGGGACGGCGGGAGTCCGGGAAAAACTGTTTTTT. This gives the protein CASGTAGVREKLFF.

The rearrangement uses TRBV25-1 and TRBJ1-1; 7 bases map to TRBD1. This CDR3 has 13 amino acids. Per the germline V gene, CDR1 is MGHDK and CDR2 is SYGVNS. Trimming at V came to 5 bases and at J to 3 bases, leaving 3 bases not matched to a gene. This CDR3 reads CASSYRGDTEAFF. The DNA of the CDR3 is TGTGCCAGCAGTTACAGGGGTGACACTGAAGCTTTCTTT. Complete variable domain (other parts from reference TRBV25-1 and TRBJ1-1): EADIYQTPRYLVIGTGKKITLECSQTMGHDKMYWYQQDPGMELHLIHYSYGVNSTEKGDLSSESTVSRIRTEHFPLTLESARPSHTSQYLCASSYRGDTEAFFGQGTRLTVV.

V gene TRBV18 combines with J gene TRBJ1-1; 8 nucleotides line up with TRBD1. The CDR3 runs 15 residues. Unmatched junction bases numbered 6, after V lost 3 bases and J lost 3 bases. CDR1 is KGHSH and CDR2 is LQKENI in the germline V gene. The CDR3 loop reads CASSPIQGGDTEAFF. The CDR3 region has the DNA TGTGCCAGCTCACCTATACAGGGGGGAGACACTGAAGCTTTCTTT. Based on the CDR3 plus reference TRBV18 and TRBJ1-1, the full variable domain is NAGVMQNPRHLVRRRGQEARLRCSPMKGHSHVYWYRQLPEEGLKFMVYLQKENIIDESGMPKERFSAEFPKEGPSILRIQQVVRGDSAAYFCASSPIQGGDTEAFFGQGTRLTVV.

The CDR3 loop is CASSESGYSYEQYF. The CDR3, as DNA: TGCGCCAGCAGCGAGAGCGGATACTCCTACGAGCAGTACTTC. The chain employs TRBV5-1 and TRBJ2-7, with D possibly TRBD2 on 5 matching bases. The V gene's germline CDR1 is SGHRS and CDR2 YFSETQ. This CDR3 is 14 amino acids long. Trimming left V 4 bases short and J 0 bases short, with 11 bases between. The full variable domain, its missing parts supplied by reference TRBV5-1 and TRBJ2-7, is KAGVTQTPRYLIKTRGQQVTLSCSPISGHRSVSWYQQTPGQGLQFLFEYFSETQRNKGNFPGRFSGRQFSNSRSEMNVSTLELGDSALYLCASSESGYSYEQYFGPGTRLTVT.

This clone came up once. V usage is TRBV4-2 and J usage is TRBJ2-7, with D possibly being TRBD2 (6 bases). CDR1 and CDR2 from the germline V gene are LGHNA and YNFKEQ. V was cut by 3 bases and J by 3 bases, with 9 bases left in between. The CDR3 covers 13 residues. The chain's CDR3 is CASSQGLFYEQYF. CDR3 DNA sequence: TGTGCCAGCAGCCAGGGACTTTTCTACGAGCAGTACTTC.

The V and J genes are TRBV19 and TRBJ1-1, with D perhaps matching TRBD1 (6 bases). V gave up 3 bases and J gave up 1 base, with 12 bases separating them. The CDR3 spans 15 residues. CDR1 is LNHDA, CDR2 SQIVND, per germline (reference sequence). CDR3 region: CASSISDRWNTEAFF. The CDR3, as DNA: TGTGCCAGTAGTATTTCCGACAGGTGGAACACTGAAGCTTTCTTT.

The CDR3 coding sequence is TGTGCCAGCAGCGTAGTTGGCGCTAGCCTGGGGGGCAATGAGCAGTTCTTC. Its translation: CASSVVGASLGGNEQFF. The J gene is TRBJ2-1, the V gene TRBV9; D possibly corresponds to TRBD2 (6 bases). V shed 0 bases and J shed 6 bases, with 19 bases lying between them. This CDR3 contains 17 residues. The V gene's germline CDR1 is SGDLS and CDR2 YYNGEE.

The CDR3 protein is CASSPKEGETQYF. The CDR3 DNA reads as TGTGCCAGCAGCCCCAAGGAGGGGGAGACCCAGTACTTC. The J gene is TRBJ2-5, the V gene TRBV9; D perhaps matches TRBD2 (6 bases). Deletions cut 4 bases from V and 5 bases from J, with 12 bases between. The CDR3 runs to 13 residues. Germline V gene lookup returns CDR1 SGDLS and CDR2 YYNGEE. Variable domain in full (rest from reference TRBV9 and TRBJ2-5): DSGVTQTPKHLITATGQRVTLRCSPRSGDLSVYWYQQSLDQGLQFLIQYYNGEERAKGNILERFSAQQFPDLHSELNLSSLELGDSALYFCASSPKEGETQYFGPGTRLLVL.

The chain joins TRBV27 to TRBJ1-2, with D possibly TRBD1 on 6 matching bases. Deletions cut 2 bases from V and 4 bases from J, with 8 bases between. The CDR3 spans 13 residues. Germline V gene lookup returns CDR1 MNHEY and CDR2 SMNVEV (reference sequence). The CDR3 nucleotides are TGTGCCAGCAGTTTAAACAGGGTCTATGGCTACACCTTC. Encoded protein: CASSLNRVYGYTF.

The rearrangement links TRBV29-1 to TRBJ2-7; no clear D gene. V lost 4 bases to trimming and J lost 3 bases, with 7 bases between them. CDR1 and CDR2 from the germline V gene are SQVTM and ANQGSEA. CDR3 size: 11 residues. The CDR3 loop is CSVVLLYEQYF. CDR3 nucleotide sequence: TGCAGCGTTGTACTCCTCTACGAGCAGTACTTC.

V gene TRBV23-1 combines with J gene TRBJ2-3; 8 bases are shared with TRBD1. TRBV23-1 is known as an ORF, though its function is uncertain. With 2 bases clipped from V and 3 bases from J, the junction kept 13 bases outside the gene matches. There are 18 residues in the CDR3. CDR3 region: CASSQGLPPGQVTDTQYF. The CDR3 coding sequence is TGCGCCAGCAGTCAAGGCCTGCCCCCGGGACAGGTAACAGATACGCAGTATTTT.

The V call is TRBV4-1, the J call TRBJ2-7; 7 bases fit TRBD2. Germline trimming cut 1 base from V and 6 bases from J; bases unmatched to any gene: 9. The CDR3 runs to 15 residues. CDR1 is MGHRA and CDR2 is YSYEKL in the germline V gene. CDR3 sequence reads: CASSQGEGGPSEQYF. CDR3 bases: TGCGCCAGCAGCCAAGGTGAGGGAGGGCCCAGCGAGCAGTACTTC.

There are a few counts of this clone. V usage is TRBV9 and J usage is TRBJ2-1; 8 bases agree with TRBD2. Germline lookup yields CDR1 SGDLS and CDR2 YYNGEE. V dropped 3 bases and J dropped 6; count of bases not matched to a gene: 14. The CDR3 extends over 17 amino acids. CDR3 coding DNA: TGTGCCAGCAGCGGACCCTTTTCGGGAGGGCCTTCCAATGAGCAGTTCTTC. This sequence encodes CASSGPFSGGPSNEQFF.

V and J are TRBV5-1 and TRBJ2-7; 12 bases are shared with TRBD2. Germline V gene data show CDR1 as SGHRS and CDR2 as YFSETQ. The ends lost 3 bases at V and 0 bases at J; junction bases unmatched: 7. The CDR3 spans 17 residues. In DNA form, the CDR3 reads TGCGCCAGCAGCTACACCGGGACTAGCGGGCTCTCCTACGAGCAGTACTTC. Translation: CASSYTGTSGLSYEQYF. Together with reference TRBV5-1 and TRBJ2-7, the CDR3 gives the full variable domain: KAGVTQTPRYLIKTRGQQVTLSCSPISGHRSVSWYQQTPGQGLQFLFEYFSETQRNKGNFPGRFSGRQFSNSRSEMNVSTLELGDSALYLCASSYTGTSGLSYEQYFGPGTRLTVT.

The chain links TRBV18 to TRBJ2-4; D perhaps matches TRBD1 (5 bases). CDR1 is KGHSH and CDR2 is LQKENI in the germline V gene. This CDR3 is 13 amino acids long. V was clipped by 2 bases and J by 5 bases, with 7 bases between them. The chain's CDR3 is CASSPGAENIQYF. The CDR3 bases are TGTGCCAGCTCACCAGGGGCCGAAAACATTCAGTACTTC.

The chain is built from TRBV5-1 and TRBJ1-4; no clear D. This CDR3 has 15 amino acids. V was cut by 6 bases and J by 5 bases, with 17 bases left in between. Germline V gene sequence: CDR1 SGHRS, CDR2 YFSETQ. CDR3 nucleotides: TGCGCCAGCATAAATGAACCCGGCGGGAATGAAAAACTGTTTTTT. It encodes CASINEPGGNEKLFF.